These 6 T cell receptor beta chains came from one sample sequenced in a study of OX40 agonist ivuxolimab in advanced cancers. The library was prepared using the immunoSEQ multiplex PCR assay. TCRdb took this table from immuneACCESS and kept in-frame rearrangements with V and J called. Such tables lack part of the clones; where checked against another copy, unresolved V genes explain under half of the gap, and the rest is unexplained. The sample records 60,000 to 80,000 clones, about 80% of which are singletons. Clones ranked in the top ten supply almost 4.5% of the sample. The sample was CD4+ or CD8+ T cells sorted from blood, taken in a trial of the OX40 agonist ivuxolimab. The receptors derive from an adult with an advanced solid tumor such as melanoma, head and neck, liver or kidney cancer.

Only one count was recorded for this clone. For the CDR3, the DNA is TGTGCCAGTAGTATTGGGGACAGGGGACGATCGGGAGACATTCAGTACTTC. It is translated as CASSIGDRGRSGDIQYF. This chain joins TRBV19 and TRBJ2-4; 10 bases are shared with TRBD1. The V gene end was trimmed by 3 bases and the J gene end by 8 bases; junction bases not matched to a gene: 13. This CDR3 is built from 17 residues. The germline V gene has CDR1 LNHDA and CDR2 SQIVND (reference sequence).

This chain links TRBV19 with TRBJ1-2; 12 bases agree with TRBD1. Germline CDR1 LNHDA, CDR2 SQIVND (reference sequence). The CDR3 is 15 residues long. Trimming took 9 bases from V and 0 from J; bases not matched to a gene: 5. CDR3 nucleotides: TGTGCCAGCCTAGGGACAGGGGGCTCTAACTATGGCTACACCTTC. Amino acid sequence: CASLGTGGSNYGYTF.

J is TRBJ2-7 and V is TRBV5-6; no definite D call. The CDR3 sequence is 16 residues long. With 3 bases removed from V and 1 base from J, the gap between germline ends came to 17 bases. CDR1 is SGHDT and CDR2 is YYEEEE in the germline V gene. The CDR3 spells CASSSYPNGISYEQYF. The CDR3 region has the DNA TGTGCCAGCAGCTCATACCCCAATGGGATTTCCTACGAGCAGTACTTC.

This clone was detected only once. V and J are TRBV6-6 and TRBJ1-1; perhaps TRBD1 as D (5 bases). In germline, CDR1 is MNHNY, CDR2 SVGAGI (reference sequence). V was pared by 6 bases and J by 4 bases, with 15 bases between. The CDR3 runs to 14 residues. The CDR3 sequence: CASRLQAGPTEAFF. The CDR3 region has the DNA TGTGCCAGCAGACTACAGGCAGGGCCCACTGAAGCTTTCTTT.

J is TRBJ2-5 and V is TRBV19; the D is unclear. The CDR3 runs 16 residues. Per the germline V gene, CDR1 is LNHDA and CDR2 is SQIVND (reference sequence). V lost 5 bases, J lost 1 base, and 17 bases lay in between. The CDR3: CASSWAGGLLQETQYF. In nucleotides, the CDR3 is TGTGCCAGTAGTTGGGCAGGCGGTCTTCTCCAAGAGACCCAGTACTTC.

This chain connects TRBV2 to TRBJ2-1; TRBD2 might be the D (5 bases). This CDR3 spans 17 amino acids. Germline V CDR1 and CDR2: SNHLY, FYNNEI. The V end lost 1 base, the J end lost 6 bases, and 19 bases lay between the germline ends. For the CDR3, the DNA is TGTGCCAGCAGTGAAGGGAAACTAGGCCGGTTGGGCAATGAGCAGTTCTTC. Residues: CASSEGKLGRLGNEQFF.